The 21 T cell receptor beta chains below come from one sample, sequenced in a study of blood T cell repertoires in COVID-19. The assay was immunoSEQ multiplex PCR, and TCRdb's table has in-frame clones only and misses some. The profile covers some 500,000 clones, with roughly 90% appearing a single time and about 1.7% taken by the ten largest. The sample taken for sequencing was PBMCs or T cells enriched from blood (not recorded which). The receptors were gathered from a woman aged 35 to 49 who had recovered from COVID-19.

The J gene is TRBJ2-7, the V gene TRBV19; 11 bases line up with TRBD2. The CDR3 is made up of 15 amino acids. Germline CDR1 LNHDA, CDR2 SQIVND (reference sequence). With V trimmed by 3 bases and J by 4 bases, 5 bases remained unmatched. CDR3: CASSMGLAVYYEQYF. CDR3 coding DNA: TGTGCCAGTAGTATGGGACTAGCGGTATATTACGAGCAGTACTTC.

In its sample, this clone was seen a few times. The chain is built from TRBV10-3 and TRBJ2-1; the match to TRBD2 covers 7 bases. Germline lookup yields CDR1 ENHRY and CDR2 SYGVKD. The CDR3 consists of 13 residues. V was pared by 8 bases and J by 7 bases, with 8 bases of the junction left unmatched. The CDR3 loop reads CAISREAGNEQFF. DNA for the CDR3: TGTGCCATCTCCCGGGAGGCGGGGAATGAGCAGTTCTTC.

This clone was picked up one time. The rearrangement uses TRBV19 and TRBJ1-2, with a tentative D call TRBD1 (5 bases). Germline V CDR1 and CDR2: LNHDA, SQIVND (reference sequence). Trimming shortened V by 6 bases and J by 2 bases, and 16 bases separated the two germline ends. The CDR3 sequence is 15 residues long. CDR3 sequence (DNA): TGTGCCAGTAGACCCTCGGGGGGACCGAACTATGGCTACACCTTC. This encodes CASRPSGGPNYGYTF.

Note on this clone: In the same sample, other DNA sequences code for this CDR3. This rearrangement joins TRBV19 to TRBJ2-2; maybe TRBD1 (6 bases). Germline V lookup: CDR1 LNHDA, CDR2 SQIVND (reference sequence). The CDR3 has 14 amino acids. V lost 1 base, J lost 5 bases, and 8 bases lay in between. The CDR3 sequence is CASSIVGGTGELFF. The CDR3 DNA follows: TGTGCCAGTAGTATAGTAGGGGGTACCGGGGAGCTGTTTTTT.

The chain links TRBV11-2 to TRBJ2-3, with 9 bases that match TRBD2. Germline V gene data show CDR1 as SGHAT and CDR2 as FQNNGV. V dropped 2 bases and J dropped 0; count of bases not matched to a gene: 6. The CDR3 runs 17 residues. DNA of the CDR3: TGTGCCAGCAGCTTAATCCAAACTAGCGGGAGCACAGATACGCAGTATTTT. This encodes CASSLIQTSGSTDTQYF. Together with reference TRBV11-2 and TRBJ2-3, the CDR3 gives the full variable domain: EAGVAQSPRYKIIEKRQSVAFWCNPISGHATLYWYQQILGQGPKLLIQFQNNGVVDDSQLPKDRFSAERLKGVDSTLKIQPAKLEDSAVYLCASSLIQTSGSTDTQYFGPGTRLTVL.

The chain combines TRBV5-1 with TRBJ2-1; TRBD2 aligns across 8 bases. The length of the CDR3 is 19 residues. The V gene's germline CDR1 is SGHRS and CDR2 YFSETQ. With V trimmed by 0 bases and J by 6 bases, 17 bases remained unmatched. This CDR3 reads CASSLGGAQSGSTGNEQFF. In DNA form, the CDR3 reads TGCGCCAGCAGCTTGGGAGGAGCGCAGAGCGGGAGTACGGGCAATGAGCAGTTCTTC.

Remarks on this clone: The DNA is left out, because the CDR3 cannot be placed on it with certainty; the CDR3 is given as TCRdb lists it. V gene TRBV4-2 combines with J gene TRBJ1-2; TRBD1 was called by the table and not checked on the DNA. Germline lookup yields CDR1 LGHNA and CDR2 YNFKEQ. From its first to its last residue, the CDR3 has 14 amino acids. The CDR3: CASSQDFGRGSSTF.

The chain couples TRBV5-6 to TRBJ1-5; no clear D. Trimming left V 1 base short and J 0 bases short, with 8 bases between. Germline CDR1 is SGHDT and CDR2 is YYEEEE. The length of the CDR3 is 15 residues. The DNA for the CDR3 is TGTGCCAGCAGCTTGATGAGTTCTAGCAATCAGCCCCAGCATTTT. Its protein product is CASSLMSSSNQPQHF.

The chain joins TRBV30 to TRBJ2-7, with 8 bases that match TRBD1. Unmatched junction bases numbered 12, after V lost 2 bases and J lost 3 bases. The CDR3 loop spans 16 amino acids. CDR1 and CDR2 (germline): GTSNPN, SVGIG (reference sequence). CDR3 sequence (DNA): TGTGCCTGGAGTTTCGCCATGGCGACAGGGGTCTACGAGCAGTACTTC. It yields the protein CAWSFAMATGVYEQYF.

The V gene is TRBV6-5, the J gene TRBJ2-4; 9 nucleotides agree with TRBD1. CDR3 size: 12 residues. J was trimmed by 8 bases and V by 8 bases; bases with no gene match: 4. From germline, CDR1 is MNHEY and CDR2 SVGAGI. The CDR3 DNA reads TGTGCCAGCGGGACAGGGCGGGACATTCAGTACTTC. It translates to CASGTGRDIQYF.

This chain connects TRBV4-1 to TRBJ2-1; 10 bases map to TRBD2. Per germline, CDR1 MGHRA and CDR2 YSYEKL. J was trimmed by 5 bases and V by 3 bases; bases with no gene match: 10. This CDR3 contains 17 residues. The CDR3 coding sequence is TGCGCCAGCAGCCAGGGACCTTCTAGCGGGAGAAACAATGAGCAGTTCTTC. Protein sequence: CASSQGPSSGRNNEQFF.

The chain uses TRBV4-3 and TRBJ2-7, with 13 bases lining up with TRBD2. Trimming cost V 2 bases and J 6 bases; bases outside gene matches: 4. Germline loops: CDR1 LGHNA, CDR2 YSLEER. The CDR3 has 15 amino acids. The CDR3 region is CASSQWTSGRSEQYF. The CDR3, as DNA: TGCGCCAGCAGCCAATGGACTAGCGGGAGAAGCGAGCAGTACTTC.

The chain employs TRBV7-8 and TRBJ1-2; a possible D gene is TRBD1 (5 bases). V lost 0 bases and J 6 bases, leaving 14 bases between the germline ends. The CDR3 contains 15 residues. The germline V gene encodes CDR1 SGHVS and CDR2 FQNEAQ. CDR3 residues: CASSLAGLLPDGYTF. In nucleotides, the CDR3 is TGTGCCAGCAGCTTAGCGGGACTCCTGCCCGATGGCTACACCTTC.

The chain links TRBV7-2 to TRBJ2-7, with 9 bases lining up with TRBD2. Germline V gene sequence: CDR1 SGHTA, CDR2 FQGNSA. The CDR3 contains 16 residues. J gave up 7 bases and V 4 bases, and 14 bases lay outside the gene matches. The CDR3 DNA sequence: TGTGCCAGCAGCTCTTTAGCGGGAGTCCTTTCGGGGGAGCAGTACTTC. Protein product: CASSSLAGVLSGEQYF.

The chain has TRBV19 and TRBJ2-1; 7 nucleotides match TRBD2. Germline CDR1 reads LNHDA; CDR2 reads SQIVND (reference sequence). V shed 2 bases and J 5 bases; nucleotides not matched to a gene: 9. The CDR3 runs to 16 residues. CDR3 sequence: CASSIFSGGDHNEQFF. The CDR3 region has the DNA TGTGCCAGTAGTATATTCTCGGGAGGTGATCACAATGAGCAGTTCTTC.

The genes are TRBV18 and TRBJ1-2; 10 bases line up with TRBD1. With 6 bases clipped from V and 6 bases from J, the junction kept 7 bases outside the gene matches. The CDR3 spans 14 residues. The germline V gene encodes CDR1 KGHSH and CDR2 LQKENI. CDR3 residues: CASSSTGGGNGYTF. CDR3 sequence (DNA): TGTGCCAGCTCGTCGACAGGGGGCGGGAATGGCTACACCTTC.

The chain recombines TRBV7-2 with TRBJ1-2; D gene uncertain. V lost 5 bases to trimming and J lost 7 bases, with 11 bases between them. The CDR3 covers 12 residues. Germline-derived CDR1 and CDR2 are SGHTA and FQGNSA. CDR3 in amino acids: CASSPTAGGYTF. The CDR3 region has the DNA TGTGCCAGCAGCCCTACAGCCGGTGGCTACACCTTC.

The chain links TRBV2 to TRBJ1-2; 10 bases map to TRBD1. J lost 8 bases, V lost 1 base, and 7 bases had no gene match. Germline CDR1 and CDR2: SNHLY and FYNNEI. The CDR3 has 15 residues. Here the CDR3 DNA reads TGTGCCAGCAGTGAAGTTCTGGGGACAGGGGTAGGCTACACCTTC. Protein product: CASSEVLGTGVGYTF.

This rearrangement joins TRBV24-1 to TRBJ2-1; D might be TRBD1 (5 bases). The CDR3 sequence is 13 residues long. CDR1 KGHDR and CDR2 SFDVKD come from the germline V gene. V gave up 3 bases and J gave up 9 bases, with 11 bases separating them. The CDR3 region is CATSDIQGFEQFF. CDR3 bases: TGTGCCACCAGTGATATTCAGGGATTTGAGCAGTTCTTC.

The genes are TRBV10-3 and TRBJ2-3; 9 nucleotides match TRBD2. The germline gives CDR1 ENHRY, CDR2 SYGVKD. V gave up 3 bases and J gave up 4 bases; unmatched junction bases: 11. The CDR3 runs to 17 residues. CDR3 in amino acids: CAISESGRRGTADTQYF. The CDR3 DNA sequence: TGTGCCATCAGTGAAAGCGGGAGGAGGGGAACAGCAGATACGCAGTATTTT.

The chain has TRBV27 and TRBJ2-7, with D hard to call. The ends were cut back, 5 bases at V and 3 bases at J, with 11 bases in the middle. Germline lookup yields CDR1 MNHEY and CDR2 SMNVEV (reference sequence). This CDR3 has 13 residues. CDR3 bases: TGTGCCAGCAGTCCCTACAGTGGCTACGAGCAGTACTTC. Translated: CASSPYSGYEQYF.